This T cell receptor (beta chain) was sequenced during a study of cytomegalovirus exposure and HLA in healthy donors. PCR employed 60 Vbeta and 13 Jbeta primers. In the original analysis: A later analysis tallied tens of millions of unique TCR beta chains, 9.5 million to 14 million of them shared. Sequencing was performed with immunoSEQ multiplex PCR; in TCRdb, only in-frame clones are kept and a portion is missing. D and trimming were read from the DNA, whereas the V and J calls and clone size are those reported in that table. The table lists under 70,000 clones. CDR3 length: 15 amino acids. Germline V gene sequence: CDR1 SGDLS, CDR2 YYNGEE. The V and J ends lost 3 bases and 10 bases, in that order; junction bases with no gene match: 10. Of note for this clone: Its specificity is not known.

Study-level points and caveats: A missense variant in DCLRE1C was later tied to TCR beta V- and J-gene trimming. In vitro assays verified that three CMV-associated chains recognized CMV antigens specifically.

The V call is TRBV9, the J call TRBJ2-2; 9 nucleotides agree with TRBD1. The source is a woman between 18 and 30 years old in good health and CMV-seronegative. The sequenced material came from PBMCs. The CDR3 nucleotides are TGTGCCAGCAGCGCAACAGGGGGCCTCCCATCGGAGCTGTTTTTT. This gives the protein CASSATGGLPSELFF.